The 29 T cell receptor beta chains presented below share a single source sample, sequenced in a study of blood T cell repertoires in COVID-19. The protocol was immunoSEQ multiplex PCR, while the TCRdb copy is restricted to in-frame clones and leaves out a portion. Of about 200,000 clones listed, approximately 80% were seen once; the top ten hold more than 9%. The sequencing input was peripheral blood. The receptors come from a man aged 45-60 years with active or convalescent COVID-19.

The rearrangement joins TRBV29-1 to TRBJ1-2; tentatively, D is TRBD1 (6 bases). Germline CDR1 and CDR2: SQVTM and ANQGSEA. The CDR3 is 12 amino acids. V lost 7 bases, J lost 4 bases, and 13 bases lay in between. The CDR3 is CSAGQSFYGYTF. CDR3 bases: TGCAGCGCTGGACAGTCCTTCTATGGCTACACCTTC.

This clone was picked up a small number of times. V is TRBV11-3 and J is TRBJ1-1; 8 bases match TRBD1. Germline assignment: CDR1 SGHNT and CDR2 YENEEA. J was trimmed by 4 bases and V by 3 bases; bases with no gene match: 1. The CDR3 consists of 13 residues. The CDR3 is CASSLTGVTEAFF. The CDR3 nucleotides read TGTGCCAGCAGCTTGACAGGGGTCACTGAAGCTTTCTTT.

The rearrangement uses TRBV6-5 and TRBJ2-1; 8 bases fit TRBD2. This CDR3 region has 15 residues. Per germline, CDR1 MNHEY and CDR2 SVGAGI. V trimming: 6 bases; J trimming: 4 bases; junction bases outside the gene matches: 8. The CDR3 region has the DNA TGTGCCAGCAGCCCAATCGGGGGGGGTTACAATGAGCAGTTCTTC. The encoded protein is CASSPIGGGYNEQFF.

The chain uses TRBV28 and TRBJ1-3, with 8 bases matching TRBD1. CDR3 size: 14 residues. Germline V CDR1 and CDR2: MDHEN, SYDVKM. J lost 2 bases, V lost 6 bases, and 3 bases had no gene match. CDR3 DNA: TGTGCCAGCAGCCCACAGGGGGCTGGAAACACCATATATTTT. It translates to CASSPQGAGNTIYF.

This clone was seen a single time. The chain couples TRBV10-3 to TRBJ1-2; unclear D gene. V was shortened by 2 bases and J by 1 base, with 5 bases between the two germline ends. The CDR3 sequence is 13 residues long. Germline CDR1 is ENHRY and CDR2 is SYGVKD. The CDR3 protein is CAISEGVNYGYTF. The CDR3 coding sequence is TGTGCCATCAGTGAGGGAGTTAACTATGGCTACACCTTC.

This chain joins TRBV5-6 and TRBJ2-1; D remains unclear. The CDR3 runs 11 residues. Deletions cut 2 bases from V and 6 bases from J, with 3 bases between. From germline, CDR1 is SGHDT and CDR2 YYEEEE. CDR3 in DNA: TGTGCCAGCAGCTTTAGCAATGAGCAGTTCTTC. Translating gives CASSFSNEQFF.

The rearrangement uses TRBV21-1 and TRBJ2-7; the listed D gene, TRBD2, was not tested against the DNA. TRBV21-1 is designated a pseudogene. This CDR3 spans 17 amino acids. The CDR3 here is CASSKVRRREGSYEQYF. DNA of the CDR3: TGTGCCAGCAGCAAAGTCAGGAGGCGGGAAGGGTCCTACGAGCAGTACTTC.

The chain couples TRBV7-2 to TRBJ1-3; 7 bases fit TRBD1. V lost 5 bases to trimming and J lost 0 bases; unmatched junction nucleotides: 7. The CDR3 runs 16 residues. CDR1 is SGHTA and CDR2 is FQGNSA in the germline V gene. CDR3 coding DNA: TGTGCCAGCAGCGCTCAACCAGGGGGCTCTGGAAACACCATATATTTT. Protein sequence: CASSAQPGGSGNTIYF.

This chain connects TRBV6-5 to TRBJ1-4; D is ambiguous. Trimming stripped 6 bases from V and 6 bases from J, with 11 bases between. Germline V gene sequence: CDR1 MNHEY, CDR2 SVGAGI. This CDR3 has 13 residues. CDR3 in amino acids: CASRRSSDEKLFF. CDR3 coding DNA: TGTGCCAGCAGGAGGAGTAGCGATGAAAAACTGTTTTTT.

Worth noting for this clone: This sequence may be a read error, since a much larger clone differs from it by one base. V and J are TRBV11-3 and TRBJ2-2; 7 bases fit TRBD1. The trim removed 2 bases at V and 6 bases at J, leaving 0 bases unmatched. Germline V CDR1 and CDR2: SGHNT, YENEEA. The CDR3 is 13 amino acids. DNA for the CDR3: TGTGCCAGCAGCTTAACAGGGGCCGGGGAGCTGTTTTTT. Translation gives CASSLTGAGELFF.

This rearrangement joins TRBV27 to TRBJ2-3, with TRBD1 as a possible D gene (6 bases). The CDR3 is 17 residues long. CDR1 MNHEY and CDR2 SMNVEV come from the germline V gene (reference sequence). Trimming left V 3 bases short and J 0 bases short, with 16 bases between. CDR3: CASSFSISQGSTDTQYF. The CDR3 nucleotides read TGTGCCAGCAGTTTTTCTATTTCTCAGGGGAGCACAGATACGCAGTATTTT.

This clone was recorded only once. In nucleotides, the CDR3 is TGTGCCAGCAGTTGGGGGGGCCGGAACGGGGAGCTGTTTTTT. It codes for CASSWGGRNGELFF. V gene TRBV28 combines with J gene TRBJ2-2; D may be TRBD2 (7 bases). The V gene lost 4 bases and the J gene lost 7 bases, with 13 bases spanning the gap. The V gene's germline CDR1 is MDHEN and CDR2 SYDVKM. This CDR3 comprises 14 residues. Based on the CDR3 plus reference TRBV28 and TRBJ2-2, the full variable domain is DVKVTQSSRYLVKRTGEKVFLECVQDMDHENMFWYRQDPGLGLRLIYFSYDVKMKEKGDIPEGYSVSREKKERFSLILESASTNQTSMYLCASSWGGRNGELFFGEGSRLTVL.

The V gene is TRBV15, the J gene TRBJ2-1, with 8 bases lining up with TRBD2. Germline loops: CDR1 LNHNV, CDR2 YYDKDF (reference sequence). The CDR3 length is 12 residues. J gave up 7 bases and V 8 bases, and 4 bases lay outside the gene matches. DNA for the CDR3: TGTGCCACCGGGGGACTAGGGAATGAGCAGTTCTTC. Amino acids: CATGGLGNEQFF.

The chain combines TRBV24-1 with TRBJ2-5, with TRBD2 identical over 10 bases. Germline V gene data show CDR1 as KGHDR and CDR2 as SFDVKD. V lost 1 base to trimming and J lost 2 bases; unmatched junction nucleotides: 6. The CDR3 extends over 17 amino acids. Here the CDR3 reads CATSDFGSGGWQETQYF. The CDR3 nucleotides read TGTGCCACCAGTGATTTCGGTAGCGGGGGGTGGCAAGAGACCCAGTACTTC.

The chain combines TRBV6-2 or TRBV6-3 with TRBJ1-1, with 8 positions matching TRBD1. Germline V gene lookup returns CDR1 MNHEY and CDR2 SVGEGT. The CDR3 is 14 amino acids. The trim removed 0 bases at V and 11 bases at J, leaving 8 bases unmatched. CDR3 sequence (DNA): TGTGCCAGCAGTTACTCGACAGGGGATACAACGGCTTTCTTT. It codes for CASSYSTGDTTAFF.

The V and J genes are TRBV27 and TRBJ1-1; TRBD1 is a possible D gene (6 bases). Trimming removed 3 bases at V and 4 bases at J, with 9 bases between. From germline, CDR1 is MNHEY and CDR2 SMNVEV (reference sequence). The CDR3 is 13 amino acids. The CDR3 protein is CASSFSDSTEAFF. The CDR3 nucleotides are TGTGCCAGCAGTTTTTCGGACAGCACTGAAGCTTTCTTT.

The chain uses TRBV9 and TRBJ2-7; 8 positions agree with TRBD1. This CDR3 is built from 16 residues. In germline, CDR1 is SGDLS, CDR2 YYNGEE. Trimming at V came to 3 bases and at J to 6 bases, leaving 14 bases not matched to a gene. CDR3 nucleotides: TGTGCCAGCAGCGCCTCCCCCGGCGGGACAGGTCGCGAGCAGTACTTC. Amino acids: CASSASPGGTGREQYF. The full variable domain, in which reference TRBV9 and TRBJ2-7 provide the parts outside the CDR3, is DSGVTQTPKHLITATGQRVTLRCSPRSGDLSVYWYQQSLDQGLQFLIQYYNGEERAKGNILERFSAQQFPDLHSELNLSSLELGDSALYFCASSASPGGTGREQYFGPGTRLTVT.

V usage is TRBV30 and J usage is TRBJ2-3; TRBD2 agrees at 7 bases. V gave up 2 bases and J gave up 2 bases; unmatched junction bases: 10. The CDR3 covers 16 residues. Germline V gene sequence: CDR1 GTSNPN, CDR2 SVGIG (reference sequence). The CDR3 loop reads CAWSLGEAGLTDTQYF. The CDR3 nucleotides read TGTGCCTGGAGTTTGGGAGAAGCGGGACTCACAGATACGCAGTATTTT.

The CDR3 DNA reads TGTGCCAGCAGCCAAGCCTTGTACTACAATGAGCAGTTCTTC. Amino acids: CASSQALYYNEQFF. This rearrangement joins TRBV14 to TRBJ2-1; D ambiguous. Trimming took 1 base from V and 3 from J, leaving 7 bases between them. Germline V lookup: CDR1 SGHDN, CDR2 FVKESK. The CDR3 extends over 14 amino acids.

This chain uses TRBV20-1 with TRBJ1-2; 12 bases are a match to TRBD1. Germline CDR1 is DFQATT and CDR2 is SNEGSKA (reference sequence). J was trimmed by 6 bases and V by 3 bases; bases with no gene match: 11. CDR3 size: 16 residues. Written as DNA, the CDR3 is TGCAGTGCTAGTTTGACACTGGGACAGGGGGCAAATGGCTACACCTTC. Encoded protein: CSASLTLGQGANGYTF.

DNA for the CDR3: TGCAGCGTTGAAGGCAAGCGGGAGGGAACCTACAATGAGCAGTTCTTC. As protein: CSVEGKREGTYNEQFF. The V gene is TRBV29-1, the J gene TRBJ2-1, with 10 bases lining up with TRBD2. Trimming took 1 base from V and 2 from J; bases not matched to a gene: 5. Germline CDR1 reads SQVTM; CDR2 reads ANQGSEA. This CDR3 region has 16 residues.

This rearrangement joins TRBV5-1 to TRBJ1-2, with D maybe TRBD1 (5 bases). Germline V gene sequence: CDR1 SGHRS, CDR2 YFSETQ. The CDR3 is 17 residues long. The ends were cut back, 4 bases at V and 4 bases at J, with 23 bases in the middle. The CDR3 is CASSPGGAVPARYGYTF. CDR3 in DNA: TGCGCCAGCAGCCCGGGAGGGGCAGTGCCAGCTCGCTATGGCTACACCTTC.

This sequence joins TRBV5-5 and TRBJ2-2; possible D gene TRBD1, 5 bases. V was pared by 0 bases and J by 1 base, with 10 bases between. From germline, CDR1 is SGHKS and CDR2 YYEKEE (reference sequence). This CDR3 comprises 16 residues. The CDR3 coding sequence is TGTGCCAGCAGCTTGGTGGGGCAGATGAACACCGGGGAGCTGTTTTTT. Translated: CASSLVGQMNTGELFF.

The chain uses TRBV2 and TRBJ1-4, with D uncertain. In germline, CDR1 is SNHLY, CDR2 FYNNEI. V dropped 1 base and J dropped 7 bases, with 13 bases sitting between them. The CDR3 is 15 amino acids. The CDR3 DNA is TGTGCCAGCAGTGAAGGAGGTGACTTGGGTGAAAAACTGTTTTTT. Translation: CASSEGGDLGEKLFF.

This rearrangement joins TRBV12-5 to TRBJ2-1; 7 positions match TRBD2. The CDR3 totals 14 residues. Per germline, CDR1 LGHNT and CDR2 FRNRAP. Germline trimming cut 1 base from V and 13 bases from J; bases unmatched to any gene: 10. CDR3 protein: CASGLGLAEQEQFF. The CDR3 DNA sequence: TGTGCTAGTGGTTTGGGGCTAGCGGAGCAAGAACAGTTCTTC. Using reference TRBV12-5 and TRBJ2-1 for the parts outside the CDR3, the full variable domain is DARVTQTPRHKVTEMGQEVTMRCQPILGHNTVFWYRQTMMQGLELLAYFRNRAPLDDSGMPKDRFSAEMPDATLATLKIQPSEPRDSAVYFCASGLGLAEQEQFFGPGTRLTVL.

This chain joins TRBV7-9 and TRBJ2-1; a possible D gene is TRBD2 (6 bases). V lost 2 bases and J lost 0, with 17 bases in between. The CDR3 has 18 amino acids. Germline V gives CDR1 SEHNR, CDR2 FQNEAQ (reference sequence). The CDR3 sequence is CASSLRGGITDSYNEQFF. As DNA, the CDR3 is TGTGCCAGCAGCTTAAGGGGCGGGATCACTGACTCCTACAATGAGCAGTTCTTC.

This chain uses TRBV20-1 with TRBJ1-1; 9 bases align to TRBD1. Germline CDR1 DFQATT, CDR2 SNEGSKA (reference sequence). The ends lost 3 bases at V and 3 bases at J; junction bases unmatched: 5. The CDR3 runs to 14 residues. CDR3 bases: TGCAGTGCTAGTTCGACAGGGGGGTACACTGAAGCTTTCTTT. It codes for CSASSTGGYTEAFF.

The chain recombines TRBV18 with TRBJ2-5; TRBD1 aligns across 8 bases. The germline CDR1 and CDR2 sequences are KGHSH and LQKENI. Trimming cost V 3 bases and J 5 bases; bases outside gene matches: 11. The CDR3 is 16 amino acids. The chain's CDR3 is CASSPEDREDWETQYF. The CDR3 DNA follows: TGTGCCAGCTCACCCGAGGACAGGGAGGATTGGGAGACCCAGTACTTC.

In its sample, this clone was seen once. The CDR3 coding sequence is TGCGCCAGCCAACTAGGTCTCGGGGGGTCCGACTCAACTAATGAAAAACTGTTTTTT. Translation: CASQLGLGGSDSTNEKLFF. The chain uses TRBV4-3 and TRBJ1-4, with a tentative D call TRBD1 (5 bases). CDR1 and CDR2 (germline): LGHNA, YSLEER. This CDR3 contains 19 residues. V was cut by 8 bases and J by 0 bases, with 25 bases left in between.